Reported below is one T cell receptor beta chain. The antigen is unknown. This entry comes from a study of beta chain features in type 1 diabetes. The CDR3 length is 11 residues. V was pared by 7 bases and J by 6 bases, with 10 bases between. Germline CDR1 reads SQVTM; CDR2 reads ANQGSEA. Regarding the study as a whole: For TCRB rearrangement, an influence of HLA type remained unresolved here. Junctions at VDJ sites from type 1 diabetes patients had fewer insertions and more deletions.

The authors reverse transcribed all of the isolated RNA, so sequencing captured expressed TCRB transcripts. Some clones are missing from TCRdb's copy, which holds only in-frame ones; the method was immunoSEQ multiplex PCR. The sample has 150,000 to 180,000 clones, around 10% seen once; the top ten hold about 1.9%. Stem cell-like memory, regulatory, central memory and naive CD4+ cells were sorted via CD45RO/CCR7/CD25/CD127/CD95/CD27. The chain recombines TRBV29-1 with TRBJ1-3, with unresolved D. The clonotype originates from a man aged 18-30 years in good health. Sequencing input: central memory CD4+ T cells from blood. CDR3 DNA: TGCAGCGGCGAGGGCCCAAACACCATATATTTT. Amino acid sequence: CSGEGPNTIYF.